Listed below are T cell receptor beta chains from one sample, sequenced in a study of neoadjuvant anti-PD-1 for oral cavity cancer. Clones were sequenced by immunoSEQ multiplex PCR, and TCRdb holds only the in-frame ones, with some missing. The data contain tens of thousands of clones, about 85% of them singletons. This specimen was PBMCs, taken after nivolumab (anti-PD-1) treatment. Receptor source: a person aged 35-80 years with oral cavity squamous cell carcinoma. Both conserved end residues are part of each CDR3. The D gene is left open where the match is weak. A row's size may be missing; if present it is once, few, many or a size class.

size: .
D: TRBD1
J: TRBJ1-1
V: TRBV30
CDR3: CAWSRTGGNTEAFF
DNA: TGTGCCTGGAGTAGAACAGGGGGGAACACTGAAGCTTTCTTT

size: .
D: TRBD2
J: TRBJ2-1
V: TRBV15
CDR3: CATSTRTSGVNEQFF
DNA: TGTGCCACCAGCACCCGGACTAGCGGGGTCAATGAGCAGTTCTTC

size: .
D: .
J: TRBJ1-4
V: TRBV19
CDR3: CASIDGATNEKLFF
DNA: TGTGCCAGTATCGACGGAGCAACTAATGAAAAACTGTTTTTT

size: .
D: TRBD2
J: TRBJ2-3
V: TRBV9
CDR3: CASSVGLAGTGTDTQYF
DNA: TGTGCCAGCAGCGTAGGGCTAGCGGGAACGGGGACAGATACGCAGTATTTT

size: few
D: .
J: TRBJ1-2
V: TRBV21-1
CDR3: CASSRSGQGEAHYGYTF
DNA: TGTGCCAGCAGCAGGAGTGGACAGGGGGAGGCTCACTATGGCTACACCTTC

size: .
D: .
J: TRBJ2-2
V: TRBV2
CDR3: CASLKRGNTGELFF
DNA: TGTGCCAGCCTCAAGAGGGGGAACACCGGGGAGCTGTTTTTT

size: .
D: .
J: TRBJ2-2
V: TRBV6-6
CDR3: CAAGAQNTGELFF
DNA: TGTGCCGCGGGCGCTCAGAACACCGGGGAGCTGTTTTTT

size: .
D: .
J: TRBJ1-1
V: TRBV5-1
CDR3: CASSLGGVNTEAFF
DNA: TGCGCCAGCAGCTTGGGCGGGGTGAACACTGAAGCTTTCTTT

size: .
D: .
J: TRBJ1-5
V: TRBV7-2
CDR3: CASSLVPNQPQHF
DNA: TGTGCCAGCAGCTTAGTTCCCAATCAGCCCCAGCATTTT

size: .
D: .
J: TRBJ1-4
V: TRBV9
CDR3: CASSVGGGVGEKLFF
DNA: TGTGCCAGCAGCGTAGGCGGGGGCGTCGGGGAAAAACTGTTTTTT

size: .
D: .
J: TRBJ2-3
V: TRBV6-4
CDR3: CASSEGGASDTQYF
DNA: TGTGCCAGCAGTGAAGGGGGAGCATCAGATACGCAGTATTTT

size: once
D: .
J: TRBJ2-7
V: TRBV5-4
CDR3: CASSFWGLGEQYF
DNA: TGTGCCAGCAGCTTCTGGGGTCTCGGCGAGCAGTACTTC

size: .
D: TRBD1
J: TRBJ1-2
V: TRBV7-2
CDR3: CASSSGTENYGYTF
DNA: TGTGCCAGCAGCTCAGGGACAGAGAACTATGGCTACACCTTC

size: .
D: .
J: TRBJ2-2
V: TRBV6-1
CDR3: CASSEPGSANTGELFF
DNA: TGTGCCAGCAGTGAACCGGGGAGCGCGAACACCGGGGAGCTGTTTTTT

size: .
D: .
J: TRBJ1-1
V: TRBV2
CDR3: CASLAGENTEAFF
DNA: TGTGCCAGCCTAGCGGGGGAGAACACTGAAGCTTTCTTT

size: .
D: .
J: TRBJ2-5
V: TRBV30
CDR3: CAWSRVIETQYF
DNA: TGTGCCTGGAGTAGGGTAATTGAGACCCAGTACTTC

size: .
D: TRBD2
J: TRBJ2-1
V: TRBV7-6
CDR3: CASSLGTSGAYNEQFF
DNA: TGTGCCAGCAGCTTAGGGACTAGCGGGGCCTACAATGAGCAGTTCTTC

size: .
D: .
J: TRBJ1-5
V: TRBV27
CDR3: CASRRLDSYYSNQPQHF
DNA: TGTGCCAGCAGGCGATTGGACAGCTATTATAGCAATCAGCCCCAGCATTTT

size: .
D: .
J: TRBJ2-1
V: TRBV6-6
CDR3: CASSRDNSYNEQFF
DNA: TGTGCCAGCAGCCGCGACAACTCCTACAATGAGCAGTTCTTC

size: .
D: TRBD2
J: TRBJ2-2
V: TRBV9
CDR3: CASSVEVTSAANTGELFF
DNA: TGTGCCAGCAGCGTAGAGGTAACTAGCGCGGCGAACACCGGGGAGCTGTTTTTT

size: .
D: .
J: TRBJ2-4
V: TRBV29-1
CDR3: CSVEDLRQPENIQYF
DNA: TGCAGCGTTGAAGATCTTAGACAGCCCGAAAACATTCAGTACTTC

size: .
D: .
J: TRBJ2-3
V: TRBV11-2
CDR3: CASSSALTGTTDTQYF
DNA: TGTGCCAGCAGCTCCGCCCTGACAGGTACCACAGATACGCAGTATTTT

size: .
D: TRBD1
J: TRBJ1-4
V: TRBV7-8
CDR3: CASSLERGPNEKLFF
DNA: TGTGCCAGCAGCTTAGAGAGGGGGCCTAATGAAAAACTGTTTTTT

size: .
D: TRBD2
J: TRBJ2-7
V: TRBV5-4
CDR3: CASSLGKGTILYEQYF
DNA: TGTGCCAGCAGCTTGGGAAAGGGGACTATCCTATACGAGCAGTACTTC

size: .
D: .
J: TRBJ1-3
V: TRBV10-2
CDR3: CASSDRQLSGNTIYF
DNA: TGCGCCAGCAGTGATAGGCAGCTCTCTGGAAACACCATATATTTT

size: .
D: .
J: TRBJ1-1
V: TRBV25-1
CDR3: CASSEPNTEAFF
DNA: TGTGCCAGCAGTGAACCTAATACTGAAGCTTTCTTT

size: .
D: .
J: TRBJ2-7
V: TRBV6-1
CDR3: CASSEVTSYEQYF
DNA: TGTGCCAGCAGTGAAGTGACTTCCTACGAGCAGTACTTC

size: .
D: .
J: TRBJ2-1
V: TRBV7-9
CDR3: CASSLRELAPFF
DNA: TGTGCCAGCAGCCTCCGGGAGCTAGCCCCATTCTTC